The rows below give T cell receptor beta chains drawn from one sample of a study of shared clonotypes between healthy human individuals. Assay used: immunoSEQ multiplex PCR; TCRdb lists only in-frame clones, some missing. The data show 2 million to 2.5 million clones, about 92% seen once. Sequencing used naive CD8+ T cells from PBMCs. Receptors were obtained from a man aged 18 to 30 in good health. Some clones in this sample may be carry-over from other donors' samples. Both conserved end residues are part of each CDR3. Fields, in order: clone size, D gene, V gene, J gene, CDR3 protein, CDR3 DNA. A D gene is named only where the DNA matches it firmly. Clone size, where shown, is once, few, many, or a class for clones that have expanded.

.,.,TRBV19,TRBJ2-5,CASSTYGSGETQYF,TGTGCCAGTAGTACGTACGGGAGTGGAGAGACCCAGTACTTC
.,.,TRBV2,TRBJ2-7,CASMRQGKGEQYF,TGTGCCAGCATGCGGCAGGGAAAGGGCGAGCAGTACTTC
.,TRBD2,TRBV28,TRBJ2-1,CASSLSSGGVSYNEQFF,TGTGCCAGCAGTTTATCTAGCGGAGGGGTCTCCTACAATGAGCAGTTCTTC
few,.,TRBV6-5,TRBJ1-1,CASSRSGSMNTEAFF,TGTGCCAGCAGTCGGTCGGGCTCCATGAACACTGAAGCTTTCTTT
.,.,TRBV19,TRBJ1-5,CASSISWGNQPQHF,TGTGCCAGTAGTATCTCATGGGGAAATCAGCCCCAGCATTTT
.,.,TRBV7-2,TRBJ2-6,CASSLAISGANVLTF,TGTGCCAGCAGCTTAGCCATCTCTGGGGCCAACGTCCTGACTTTC
.,TRBD2,TRBV6-4,TRBJ2-3,CASRWTSDSTDTQYF,TGTGCCAGCAGGTGGACTAGCGATAGCACAGATACGCAGTATTTT
.,TRBD1,TRBV27,TRBJ1-2,CASSPQGAAYGYTF,TGTGCCAGCAGTCCCCAGGGGGCGGCCTATGGCTACACCTTC
.,.,TRBV28,TRBJ1-2,CASSLSRPSRGGGYTF,TGTGCCAGCAGTTTATCTAGACCTTCCCGAGGGGGAGGCTACACCTTC
.,.,TRBV11-2,TRBJ2-7,CASSLGRTYEQYF,TGTGCCAGCAGCTTAGGTAGGACCTACGAGCAGTACTTC
.,.,TRBV5-6,TRBJ2-4,CASSSNENIQYF,TGTGCCAGCAGCTCAAACGAAAACATTCAGTACTTC
.,TRBD2,TRBV9,TRBJ2-5,CASSVYPSGSSETQYF,TGTGCCAGCAGCGTCTATCCTAGCGGGAGCTCGGAGACCCAGTACTTC
.,TRBD1,TRBV10-3,TRBJ2-7,CAISDPGQGAYEQYF,TGTGCCATCAGTGACCCGGGACAGGGGGCCTACGAGCAGTACTTC
.,.,TRBV6-1,TRBJ2-2,CASRGWTGELFF,TGTGCCAGCAGGGGTTGGACCGGGGAGCTGTTTTTT
.,.,TRBV28,TRBJ2-5,CASQGVDWETQYF,TGTGCCAGCCAAGGGGTCGATTGGGAAACCCAGTACTTC
few,.,TRBV28,TRBJ1-1,CASNEGTEAFF,TGTGCCAGCAATGAAGGGACTGAAGCTTTCTTT
.,.,TRBV10-2,TRBJ2-5,CASSETETWETQYF,TGCGCCAGCAGTGAAACAGAGACATGGGAGACCCAGTACTTC
few,.,TRBV11-2,TRBJ1-3,CASSLGNTIYF,TGTGCCAGCAGCTTAGGGAACACCATATATTTT
few,.,TRBV7-8,TRBJ1-1,CASSLVFLENTEAFF,TGTGCCAGCAGCTTAGTCTTTTTGGAAAACACTGAAGCTTTCTTT
.,.,TRBV5-4,TRBJ2-7,CASSSGLFPEQYF,TGTGCCAGCAGCTCGGGACTTTTTCCAGAGCAGTACTTC
.,.,TRBV28,TRBJ2-7,CASSPILSSYEQYF,TGTGCCAGCAGCCCCATATTAAGCTCCTACGAGCAGTACTTC
once,.,TRBV28,TRBJ2-7,CASSALWGQHEQYF,TGTGCCAGCAGCGCTTTGTGGGGTCAGCACGAGCAGTACTTC
.,TRBD2,TRBV9,TRBJ2-2,CASSTQLAGGAGELFF,TGTGCCAGCAGCACCCAACTAGCGGGAGGCGCCGGGGAGCTGTTTTTT
.,.,TRBV9,TRBJ1-2,CASRPRRRTEDYGYTF,TGTGCCAGCAGGCCCCGTCGACGGACAGAGGACTATGGCTACACCTTC
.,TRBD1,TRBV27,TRBJ1-1,CASSPYPTGIGAFF,TGTGCCAGCAGTCCATACCCGACAGGGATCGGGGCTTTCTTT
.,.,TRBV11-2,TRBJ2-7,CASSLYRGGYEQYF,TGTGCCAGCAGCTTATACAGGGGGGGCTACGAGCAGTACTTC
.,TRBD2,TRBV7-3,TRBJ2-7,CASSLIAGGGYEQYF,TGTGCCAGCAGCTTAATCGCGGGAGGTGGGTACGAGCAGTACTTC
.,.,TRBV4-2,TRBJ2-4,CASSLLQGTKNIQYF,TGTGCCAGCAGCCTCCTACAGGGGACTAAAAACATTCAGTACTTC
.,.,TRBV7-9,TRBJ2-3,CASSGDIRTDTQYF,TGTGCCAGCAGCGGGGACATTCGCACAGATACGCAGTATTTT
.,.,TRBV5-1,TRBJ1-1,CASSSPRIGAGEAFF,TGCGCCAGCAGCTCGCCCAGGATTGGGGCAGGTGAAGCTTTCTTT
.,TRBD2,TRBV13,TRBJ2-7,CASASGVSYEQYF,TGTGCCTCCGCTAGCGGGGTTTCCTACGAGCAGTACTTC
.,TRBD2,TRBV4-1,TRBJ2-7,CASSQVMREGLSHEQYF,TGCGCCAGCAGCCAAGTGATGCGGGAGGGCCTTTCCCACGAGCAGTACTTC
.,.,TRBV14,TRBJ1-1,CASSLYSRNTEAFF,TGTGCCAGCAGCCTCTACAGCCGGAACACTGAAGCTTTCTTT
.,TRBD1,TRBV25-1,TRBJ1-6,CASRGQGTMGSPLHF,TGTGCCAGCAGGGGACAGGGGACAATGGGATCACCCCTCCACTTT
.,.,TRBV28,TRBJ2-2,CASSPVREPNTGELFF,TGTGCCAGCAGTCCCGTTCGAGAACCGAACACCGGGGAGCTGTTTTTT
.,TRBD1,TRBV11-2,TRBJ1-2,CASSTASPLDRFYGYTF,TGTGCCAGCAGCACAGCTTCCCCTTTGGACAGGTTCTATGGCTACACCTTC
.,.,TRBV4-2,TRBJ2-5,CASSQVDGEGPETQYF,TGTGCCAGCAGCCAAGTGGACGGCGAGGGGCCCGAGACCCAGTACTTC
.,.,TRBV5-1,TRBJ2-1,CASSLTIQGKPYNEQFF,TGCGCCAGCAGCTTAACCATACAGGGTAAACCCTACAATGAGCAGTTCTTC
.,.,TRBV25-1,TRBJ2-4,CASSDVGEAKNIQYF,TGTGCCAGCAGTGACGTGGGGGAGGCCAAAAACATTCAGTACTTC
.,TRBD1,TRBV4-3,TRBJ1-4,CASSQDRWDRGEKLFF,TGCGCCAGCAGCCAAGATCGCTGGGACAGGGGTGAAAAACTGTTTTTT
.,.,TRBV30,TRBJ2-4,CAWSGVSKNIQYF,TGTGCCTGGAGTGGTGTCTCCAAAAACATTCAGTACTTC